Shown below are 12 T cell receptor beta chains from a single sample sequenced in a study of blood T cell repertoires in COVID-19. Profiling relied on immunoSEQ multiplex PCR, and the TCRdb table lists in-frame clones only, not all of them. The data hold 300,000 to 400,000 clones, with 87% observed a single time. Sequenced sample: PBMCs or T cells enriched from blood (not recorded which). These TCRs come from a woman aged 25 to 39 who had recovered from COVID-19.

V gene TRBV5-8 combines with J gene TRBJ2-1; 15 nucleotides align to TRBD2. Germline loops: CDR1 SGHTS, CDR2 YDEGEE. The CDR3 totals 16 residues. The J segment lost 9 bases and the V segment lost 3 bases, leaving 7 bases of the junction unmatched. CDR3 sequence reads: CASSWGLAGGGFEQFF. In nucleotides, the CDR3 is TGTGCCAGCAGCTGGGGACTAGCGGGGGGCGGGTTTGAGCAGTTCTTC.

J is TRBJ1-2 and V is TRBV24-1; 7 nucleotides align to TRBD1. This CDR3 has 15 amino acids. CDR1 and CDR2 from the germline V gene are KGHDR and SFDVKD. The V and J ends lost 4 bases and 8 bases, in that order; junction bases with no gene match: 12. Written as DNA, the CDR3 is TGTGCCACCAGTGAAGAGACAGGGAACTTGAGGGGCTACACCTTC. Protein product: CATSEETGNLRGYTF.

V gene TRBV2 combines with J gene TRBJ1-5; D perhaps matches TRBD1 (6 bases). CDR3 length: 13 residues. Deletions cut 4 bases from V and 7 bases from J, with 11 bases between. The germline CDR1 and CDR2 sequences are SNHLY and FYNNEI. Written as DNA, the CDR3 is TGTGCCAGCAGTGCACAGGGTTTCCAGCCCCAGCATTTT. It is translated as CASSAQGFQPQHF.

This rearrangement joins TRBV30 to TRBJ1-6; TRBD1 aligns across 9 bases. The CDR3 is 16 residues long. Germline assignment: CDR1 GTSNPN and CDR2 SVGIG (reference sequence). J was trimmed by 4 bases and V by 7 bases; bases with no gene match: 11. The CDR3 sequence is CASSQGAGDYNSPLHF. CDR3 in DNA: TGTGCCTCTTCACAGGGGGCGGGGGATTATAATTCACCCCTCCACTTT.

The V and J genes are TRBV24-1 and TRBJ2-5; D call uncertain. V was cut by 1 base and J by 9 bases, with 11 bases left in between. The CDR3 spans 13 residues. CDR1 and CDR2 (germline): KGHDR, SFDVKD. This CDR3 reads CATSDLAGQAQYF. The DNA for the CDR3 is TGTGCCACCAGTGATTTAGCTGGTCAGGCCCAGTACTTC.

The gene calls are TRBV4-3 and TRBJ2-3; 11 bases align to TRBD2. The V and J ends lost 6 bases and 3 bases, in that order; junction bases with no gene match: 2. Germline V gene data show CDR1 as LGHNA and CDR2 as YSLEER. CDR3 length: 14 amino acids. The CDR3 sequence: CASSRLAGTDTQYF. In nucleotides, the CDR3 is TGCGCCAGCAGTCGACTAGCGGGGACAGATACGCAGTATTTT.

V and J are TRBV21-1 and TRBJ1-1; the DNA was not compared with TRBD1, the D call given in the table. TRBV21-1 is termed a pseudogene. The CDR3 is 14 amino acids. CDR3 DNA: TGTGCCAGCAGCAAAGAACCAGGGAACACTGAAGCTTTCTTT. Residues: CASSKEPGNTEAFF.

The rearrangement joins TRBV3-1 (or the pseudogene TRBV3-2) to TRBJ2-2; 10 bases match TRBD2. CDR1 is LGHDT and CDR2 is YNNKEL in the germline V gene (reference sequence). This CDR3 has 16 amino acids. The junction had 4 bases not matched to a gene; V was cut back by 2 bases and J by 4 bases. As DNA, the CDR3 is TGTGCCAGCAGCCAACTCCCTAGCGGGGGCACCGGGGAGCTGTTTTTT. Translation gives CASSQLPSGGTGELFF.

The CDR3 DNA reads as TGCGCCAGCAGCTTGGTCATGACAGGCAACCAAGAGACCCAGTACTTC. As protein: CASSLVMTGNQETQYF. This chain joins TRBV5-1 and TRBJ2-5; tentative D call: TRBD1 (6 bases). The CDR3 sequence is 16 residues long. V was trimmed by 0 bases and J by 0 bases, leaving 12 bases between them. Germline V CDR1 and CDR2: SGHRS, YFSETQ. Combining the CDR3 with reference TRBV5-1 and TRBJ2-5 gives the whole variable domain KAGVTQTPRYLIKTRGQQVTLSCSPISGHRSVSWYQQTPGQGLQFLFEYFSETQRNKGNFPGRFSGRQFSNSRSEMNVSTLELGDSALYLCASSLVMTGNQETQYFGPGTRLLVL.

The rearrangement links TRBV6-5 to TRBJ1-2; possible D gene TRBD1, 5 bases. CDR3 length equals 11 residues. Trimming pared 6 bases from V and 10 bases from J, leaving 12 bases between. CDR1 and CDR2 (germline): MNHEY, SVGAGI. The CDR3 protein is CASRTQGNYTF. As DNA, the CDR3 is TGTGCCAGCAGGACCCAGGGAAACTACACCTTC.

V is TRBV2 and J is TRBJ2-3; the match to TRBD2 covers 13 bases. This CDR3 is 16 amino acids long. V trimming: 6 bases; J trimming: 2 bases; junction bases outside the gene matches: 5. Germline V CDR1 and CDR2: SNHLY, FYNNEI. The CDR3 region has the DNA TGTGCCAGCAGCCCACTAGCGGGGGGGTACACAGATACGCAGTATTTT. Protein sequence: CASSPLAGGYTDTQYF. Drawing the rest from reference TRBV2 and TRBJ2-3, the complete variable domain is EPEVTQTPSHQVTQMGQEVILRCVPISNHLYFYWYRQILGQKVEFLVSFYNNEISEKSEIFDDQFSVERPDGSNFTLKIRSTKLEDSAMYFCASSPLAGGYTDTQYFGPGTRLTVL.

This clone was seen just once. At the DNA level, this CDR3 is encoded by other sequences in the same sample as well. The chain has TRBV19 and TRBJ2-7; TRBD1 aligns across 8 bases. After removal of 3 bases from V and 1 base from J, the junction contained 2 bases not matched to a gene. CDR3 length: 14 residues. The V gene's germline CDR1 is LNHDA and CDR2 SQIVND (reference sequence). Here the CDR3 reads CASSMGTGSYEQYF. CDR3 coding DNA: TGTGCCAGTAGTATGGGGACAGGATCCTACGAGCAGTACTTC.